This is a list of T cell receptor beta chains from one sample in a study of cytomegalovirus exposure and HLA in healthy donors. Clones were read by immunoSEQ multiplex PCR, and TCRdb kept only the in-frame ones, dropping some. The table records more than 90,000 clones, more than 75% of them present only once. The sample taken for sequencing was PBMCs. The receptors were gathered from a human donor in good health. CDR3s include the opening cysteine and the closing phenylalanine or tryptophan. The D gene is left open where the match is weak. Rows give clone size only sometimes, using once, few, many, or a class for an expanded clone.

j_call | d_call | cdr3_length | v_call | clone_size | cdr3_nt | cdr3_aa
TRBJ1-2 | TRBD1 | 14 | TRBV7-8 | . | TGTGCCAGCACCCCGACAGGGGTGGGTTATGGCTACACCTTC | CASTPTGVGYGYTF
TRBJ2-3 | TRBD1 | 14 | TRBV27 | . | TGTGCCACAAGACCGGGACAGTACACAGATACGCAGTATTTT | CATRPGQYTDTQYF
TRBJ1-4 | TRBD1 | 15 | TRBV4-1 | . | TGCGCCAGCAGCCAATCCGGGACAGGAGGGGAAAAACTGTTTTTT | CASSQSGTGGEKLFF
TRBJ1-2 | . | 14 | TRBV5-1 | . | TGCGCCAGCAGCGAGGGCAGGGGAATTTTGGGCTACACCTTC | CASSEGRGILGYTF
TRBJ2-1 | TRBD2 | 17 | TRBV10-1 | . | TGCGCCAGCAGTGAGTCGTTCCAATTAGCGGGGCACAATGAGCAGTTCTTC | CASSESFQLAGHNEQFF
TRBJ2-2 | . | 14 | TRBV7-9 | . | TGTTCCAGCAGCCTCCTCCGGGGGACCGGGGAGCTGTTTTTT | CSSSLLRGTGELFF
TRBJ1-3 | TRBD1 | 14 | TRBV6-1 | . | TGTGCCAGCAGTGAAACAGGGGGCCGGGACACCATATATTTT | CASSETGGRDTIYF
TRBJ1-4 | . | 16 | TRBV5-1 | . | TGCGCCAGCAGCACCTTAAGCGGTCAACGGAGCGAAAAACTGTTTTTT | CASSTLSGQRSEKLFF
TRBJ1-4 | TRBD1 | 16 | TRBV4-3 | . | TGCGCCAGCAGCCAAGATCCCCAGGGGGCTAATGAAAAACTGTTTTTT | CASSQDPQGANEKLFF
TRBJ1-2 | . | 12 | TRBV29-1 | . | TGCAGCGTTGAGGAGGCGAACTATGGCTACACCTTC | CSVEEANYGYTF
TRBJ2-7 | TRBD1 | 16 | TRBV19 | . | TGTGCCAGCAAACCGGGACAGGGAAATGGACCCTACGAGCAGTACTTC | CASKPGQGNGPYEQYF
TRBJ1-5 | TRBD1 | 16 | TRBV5-6 | once | TGTGCCAGCAGCTTGGACAGGGGGCCCCCAAATCAGCCCCAGCATTTT | CASSLDRGPPNQPQHF
TRBJ2-5 | TRBD2 | 14 | TRBV6-1 | . | TGTGCCAGCATAACTAGCGGGGGGGATGTAAAGCAGTACTTC | CASITSGGDVKQYF
TRBJ2-3 | TRBD2 | 19 | TRBV4-1 | . | TGCGCCAGCAGCCAAGATTTTCTAACTAGCGGGTCTTACACAGATACGCAGTATTTT | CASSQDFLTSGSYTDTQYF
TRBJ2-1 | . | 15 | TRBV6-5 | few | TGTGCCAGCAGTTACGATACTGGGCGGGTCAATGAGCAGTTCTTC | CASSYDTGRVNEQFF
TRBJ2-3 | TRBD2 | 16 | TRBV7-2 | . | TGTGCCAGCAGCCCCAGACTAGCGGGAAGCACAGATACGCAGTATTTT | CASSPRLAGSTDTQYF
TRBJ2-7 | TRBD1 | 15 | TRBV9 | . | TGTGCCAGCAGCGCCTCCGGGACAGGGTTTCGCGAGCAGTACTTC | CASSASGTGFREQYF
TRBJ2-7 | . | 16 | TRBV5-1 | . | TGCGCCAGCAGCTTGTCTGCAGGGAGGAAATCCTACGAGCAGTACTTC | CASSLSAGRKSYEQYF
TRBJ1-2 | . | 12 | TRBV15 | . | TGTGCCACCAGCAGAGAGCGGTATGGCTACACCTTC | CATSRERYGYTF
TRBJ1-2 | . | 14 | TRBV19 | . | TGTGCCAGCACGCGGGGGGCCGAATTCTATGGCTACACCTTC | CASTRGAEFYGYTF
TRBJ1-1 | TRBD1 | 15 | TRBV25-1 | . | TGTGCCAGCAGAGAGACAGGGTTCTCTGGCACTGAAGCTTTCTTT | CASRETGFSGTEAFF
TRBJ1-3 | TRBD1 | 14 | TRBV19 | once | TGTGCCAGTAGTATGGGACAGGGCTCTAACACCATATATTTT | CASSMGQGSNTIYF
TRBJ2-5 | TRBD2 | 17 | TRBV4-3 | . | TGCGCCAGCAGCCAAGATCTTAGCGGGAGTAGGGGAGAGACCCAGTACTTC | CASSQDLSGSRGETQYF
TRBJ2-2 | TRBD1 | 19 | TRBV6-1 | . | TGTGCCAGCAGTGAAAGGGCAGGGGGCCGACCAATCTCTACCGGGGAGCTGTTTTTT | CASSERAGGRPISTGELFF
TRBJ2-5 | TRBD2 | 12 | TRBV30 | . | TGTGCCTGGAGTTGGGGGGGGGAGACCCAGTACTTC | CAWSWGGETQYF
TRBJ2-7 | . | 14 | TRBV15 | once | TGTGCCACCAGCAGGGGCCTGGCCGGCTACGAGCAGTACTTC | CATSRGLAGYEQYF
TRBJ2-7 | TRBD1 | 15 | TRBV11-2 | . | TGTGCCAGCAGCGACATTACACAGGGGAGCTACGAGCAGTACTTC | CASSDITQGSYEQYF
TRBJ1-6 | TRBD1 | 15 | TRBV5-4 | many | TGTGCCAGCAGCTTGGATGGGACAGGGTATTCACCCCTCCACTTT | CASSLDGTGYSPLHF
TRBJ1-2 | TRBD1 | 12 | TRBV2 | . | TGTGCCAGCAGTCGAGACAGGGGTGGCTACACCTTC | CASSRDRGGYTF
TRBJ1-4 | . | 15 | TRBV19 | . | TGTGCCAGTAGTACGTACAGGACGGGTGGAGAAAAACTGTTTTTT | CASSTYRTGGEKLFF
TRBJ2-1 | . | 15 | TRBV19 | . | TGTGCCAGCTCCGGGACACAAAGCTCCTACAATGAGCAGTTCTTC | CASSGTQSSYNEQFF
TRBJ2-1 | TRBD2 | 16 | TRBV5-8 | once | TGTGCCAGCAGCCGCGAACTAGCGGCCTCCTACAATGAGCAGTTCTTC | CASSRELAASYNEQFF
TRBJ2-7 | TRBD2 | 14 | TRBV12-5 | . | TGTGCTAGTGGTTTCCCGGCGGGAGCCTACGAGCAGTACTTC | CASGFPAGAYEQYF
TRBJ2-7 | TRBD2 | 14 | TRBV7-9 | . | TGTGCCAGCAGCCTGCGGGGGTCCGATTACGAGCAGTACTTC | CASSLRGSDYEQYF
TRBJ2-3 | . | 17 | TRBV4-3 | few | TGCGCCAGCAGCCAAGATCCTGTTAGCGGTAGCACAGATACGCAGTATTTT | CASSQDPVSGSTDTQYF
TRBJ2-1 | TRBD2 | 15 | TRBV14 | . | TGTGCCAGCAGCAAACTAGCGGGAGCTTACAATGAGCAGTTCTTC | CASSKLAGAYNEQFF
TRBJ2-5 | . | 13 | TRBV27 | . | TGTGCCAGCAGTTTATACAGGGAAGAGACCCAGTACTTC | CASSLYREETQYF
TRBJ1-2 | TRBD1 | 16 | TRBV5-4 | . | TGTGCCAGCAGCTTACCCAACGACAGGGTGCGCTATGGCTACACCTTC | CASSLPNDRVRYGYTF
TRBJ1-4 | . | 14 | TRBV21-1 | few | TGTGCCAGCAGCCCCAGGGGAGGGCCGGAAAAACTGTTTTTT | CASSPRGGPEKLFF
TRBJ1-1 | . | 14 | TRBV7-2 | . | TGTGCCAGCAGCTTAAGGCGGGGGCTTTATGAAGCTTTCTTT | CASSLRRGLYEAFF
TRBJ2-1 | . | 19 | TRBV7-9 | . | TGTGCCAGCAGCCACCCCCGCCATCAGGACAGCTTCTCCTACAATGAGCAGTTCTTC | CASSHPRHQDSFSYNEQFF
TRBJ2-1 | . | 12 | TRBV7-9 | . | TGTGCCTGCCCGTCAGTAGGGGGTGAGCAGTTCTTC | CACPSVGGEQFF
TRBJ2-1 | TRBD2 | 15 | TRBV7-9 | . | TGTGCCAGCAGCTTAGGACTAGCCCCCTTCAATGAGCAGTTCTTC | CASSLGLAPFNEQFF
TRBJ1-4 | TRBD1 | 13 | TRBV19 | . | TGTGCCAGCCGGGACAGGGGCAGAGAAAAACTGTTTTTT | CASRDRGREKLFF
TRBJ2-7 | . | 14 | TRBV6-1 | . | TGTGCCAGCAGTGAAGGGTATCGCAGTAACGAGCAGTACTTC | CASSEGYRSNEQYF
TRBJ2-7 | . | 16 | TRBV5-4 | . | TGTGCCAGCAGCCTCAGCGGCGGTTCAAAAAACTACGAGCAGTACTTC | CASSLSGGSKNYEQYF
TRBJ1-4 | TRBD1 | 15 | TRBV5-5 | few | TGTGCCAGCAGCTACGGGGGACAGCCAAATGAAAAACTGTTTTTT | CASSYGGQPNEKLFF
TRBJ2-1 | TRBD1 | 15 | TRBV7-2 | . | TGTGCCAGCAGCTTAGCCGGGACAGGGGGCAATGAGCAGTTCTTC | CASSLAGTGGNEQFF
TRBJ1-5 | . | 15 | TRBV5-6 | . | TGTGCCAGCAGCCTTGGCCCGGAGGCAAGGCAGCCCCAGCATTTT | CASSLGPEARQPQHF
TRBJ2-7 | TRBD2 | 15 | TRBV7-7 | . | TGTGCCAGCAGCTTAGGGGAAGGGGACTACTACGAGCAGTACTTC | CASSLGEGDYYEQYF
TRBJ1-1 | TRBD1 | 13 | TRBV29-1 | . | TGCAGCGTTTGCGAGGGGGCAGACACTGAAGCTTTCTTT | CSVCEGADTEAFF
TRBJ2-7 | TRBD1 | 14 | TRBV7-2 | . | TGTGCCAGCAGCCCTGGGACAGGGGCCTACGAGCAGTACTTC | CASSPGTGAYEQYF
TRBJ2-7 | TRBD2 | 15 | TRBV5-1 | . | TGCGCCAGCAGCGCGACGGGCGGGGGGGGCTACGAGCAGTACTTC | CASSATGGGGYEQYF
TRBJ2-7 | TRBD1 | 15 | TRBV5-4 | few | TGTGCCAGCAGCGCGCCGGGACAGGGGATATGGAAGCAGTACTTC | CASSAPGQGIWKQYF
TRBJ2-1 | TRBD2 | 16 | TRBV5-1 | . | TGCGCCAGCAGCCTGAGACTAGCGGGGAAGAACAATGAGCAGTTCTTC | CASSLRLAGKNNEQFF